This is a list of T cell receptor beta chains from one sample in a study of monozygotic twins with cystic fibrosis. Profiled with immunoSEQ multiplex PCR; TCRdb holds only in-frame clones, not every one. Of about 35,000 clones listed, approximately 67% are singletons. Input material: blood. The receptor source for this set is a girl aged 5-17 years with cystic fibrosis. CDR3s leave out the opening cysteine and the closing phenylalanine or tryptophan. Some rows have no size entry. The others give once, few or many, or a class for an expanded clone.

clone_size	j_call	v_call	cdr3_aa
few	TRBJ1-1	TRBV15	ATSAGGLTEAF
few	TRBJ1-4	TRBV28	ASSLDRPNNEKLF
-	TRBJ1-2	TRBV7-9	ASSSRAAYGYT
-	TRBJ2-2	TRBV9	ASSVHPPTKAGELF
-	TRBJ2-3	TRBV9	ASSQGASPTDTQY
-	TRBJ2-1	TRBV30	AWGGYGDEQF
-	TRBJ1-5	TRBV7-2	ASSAGGGQPQH
few	TRBJ2-2	TRBV2	ASSEAPILNTGELF
-	TRBJ2-3	TRBV19	ASSTTSGRPDTQY
few	TRBJ1-2	TRBV5-1	ASSPARGQENYGYT
-	TRBJ1-4	TRBV5-6	ASSLGQGIEKLF
-	TRBJ1-5	TRBV6-1	ASDRGGQPQH
-	TRBJ2-2	TRBV5-1	ASSLLRSGELF
-	TRBJ2-1	TRBV6-1	ASSVTLAGMYHNEQF
-	TRBJ2-2	TRBV5-6	ASSFLVPSTPKNTGELF
-	TRBJ2-1	TRBV10-1	AIGSAGANEQF
-	TRBJ2-2	TRBV5-1	ASSLVPGDTGELF
-	TRBJ2-5	TRBV18	ASSQTSAGETQY
-	TRBJ2-5	TRBV28	ASSFRDSGRGAQETQY